This T cell receptor beta chain was recovered during a study of cytomegalovirus exposure and HLA in healthy donors. Study-wide context: Unique TCR beta sequences numbering some 110 million came from around 180 million T cells in an earlier analysis.

Primers for the PCR totalled 60 Vbeta and 13 Jbeta. Produced via immunoSEQ multiplex PCR; TCRdb's table is partial and in-frame only. This repertoire shows more than 55,000 clones, about 74% found once; its top ten account for more than 9.5%. Germline CDR1 is SQVTM and CDR2 is ANQGSEA. The CDR3 runs to 12 residues. Between the trimmed V and J ends, which lost 4 bases and 2 bases, there was a span of 6 bases. The sample taken for sequencing was PBMCs. This chain uses TRBV29-1 with TRBJ2-1, with D unclear. The receptor was derived from a woman aged 55-75 years in good health and CMV-seropositive. The CDR3 coding sequence is TGCAGCGTTGTTGGAGCCTACAATGAGCAGTTCTTC. Translated: CSVVGAYNEQFF.